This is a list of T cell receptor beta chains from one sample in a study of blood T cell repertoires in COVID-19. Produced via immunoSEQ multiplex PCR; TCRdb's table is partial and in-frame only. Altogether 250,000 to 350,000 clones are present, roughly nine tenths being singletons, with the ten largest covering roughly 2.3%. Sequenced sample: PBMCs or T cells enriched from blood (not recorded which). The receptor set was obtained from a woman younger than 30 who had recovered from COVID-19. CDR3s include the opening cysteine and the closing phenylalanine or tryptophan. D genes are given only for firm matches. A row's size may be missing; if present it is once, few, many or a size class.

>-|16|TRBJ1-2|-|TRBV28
CASSFAGDTNLYGYTF
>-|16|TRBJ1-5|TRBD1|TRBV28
CASSWDPGQGDQPQHF
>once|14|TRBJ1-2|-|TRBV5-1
CASSPITAIRGYTF
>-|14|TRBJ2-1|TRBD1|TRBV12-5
CASSVGTGDNEQFF
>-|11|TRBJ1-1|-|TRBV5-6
CASSLQREAFF
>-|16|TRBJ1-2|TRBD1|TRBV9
CASSVEQGEANYGYTF
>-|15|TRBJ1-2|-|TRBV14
CASSQNSGSSYGYTF
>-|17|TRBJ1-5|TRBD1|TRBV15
CATSREPWTGENQPQHF
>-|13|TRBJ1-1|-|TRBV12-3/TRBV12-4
CASREKGGTEAFF
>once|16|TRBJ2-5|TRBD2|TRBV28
CASAILGREGMGAQYF
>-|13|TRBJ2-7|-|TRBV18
CASSPRQGDEQYF
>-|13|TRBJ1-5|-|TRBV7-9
CASSQQGGQPQHF
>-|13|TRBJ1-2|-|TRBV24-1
CATVHPENYGYTF
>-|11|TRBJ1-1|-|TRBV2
CASSREAEAFF
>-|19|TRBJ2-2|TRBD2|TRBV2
CASRKGGLAGASLTGELFF
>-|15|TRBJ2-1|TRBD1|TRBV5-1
CASSPGTEEYNEQFF
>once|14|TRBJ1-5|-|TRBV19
CASSMLGVSQPQHF
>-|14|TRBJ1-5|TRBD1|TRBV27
CASSPGTENQPQHF
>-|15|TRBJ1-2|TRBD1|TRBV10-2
CASSELVTGLSGYTF
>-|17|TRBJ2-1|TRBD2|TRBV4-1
CASSQDWERGGLEEQFF
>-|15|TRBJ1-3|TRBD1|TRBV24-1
CATSGDRGLGNTIYF
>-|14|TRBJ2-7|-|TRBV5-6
CASSPPGFHYEQYF
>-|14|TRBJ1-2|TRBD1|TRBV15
CATSSTDRADGYTF
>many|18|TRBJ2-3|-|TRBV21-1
CASSKARKRGYRTDTQYF
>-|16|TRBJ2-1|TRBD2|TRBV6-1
CASSEMALAGFYEQFF
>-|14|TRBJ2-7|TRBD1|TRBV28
CASSAGTGPYEQYF
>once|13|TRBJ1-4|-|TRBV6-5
CATTGGREEKLFF
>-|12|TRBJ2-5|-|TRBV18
CASSYNRETQYF
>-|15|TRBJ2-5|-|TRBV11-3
CASSLGQTAQETQYF
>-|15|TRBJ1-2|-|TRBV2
CASTQAGGGHYGYTF
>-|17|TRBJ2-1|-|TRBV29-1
CSVDGRLTGNFYNEQFF
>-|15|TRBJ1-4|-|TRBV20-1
CSASNRPRANEKLFF
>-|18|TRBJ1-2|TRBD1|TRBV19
CASIPRTETGGIYYGYTF
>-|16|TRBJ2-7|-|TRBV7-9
CASSLKGTPQSYEQYF
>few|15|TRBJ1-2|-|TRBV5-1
CASSDAGSPNYGYTF
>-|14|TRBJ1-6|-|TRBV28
CASRSTGRNSPLHF
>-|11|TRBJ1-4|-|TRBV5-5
CASSSNEKLFF
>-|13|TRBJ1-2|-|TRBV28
CASRPTGNYGYTF
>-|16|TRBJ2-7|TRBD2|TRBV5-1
CASSLSLAGGNGEQYF
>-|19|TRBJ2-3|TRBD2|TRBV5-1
CASSSRDLRLAAHTDTQYF
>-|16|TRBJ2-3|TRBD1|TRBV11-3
CASSISTGASTDTQYF
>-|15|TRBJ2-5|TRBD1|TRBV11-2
CASSWSGGAGETQYF
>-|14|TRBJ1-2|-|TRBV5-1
CASTLGGQGYGYTF
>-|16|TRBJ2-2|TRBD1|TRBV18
CASSPPGQGNTGELFF
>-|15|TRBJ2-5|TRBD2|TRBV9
CASSPTSGVKETQYF
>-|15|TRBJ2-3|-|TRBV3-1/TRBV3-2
CASSPQAVSTDTQYF
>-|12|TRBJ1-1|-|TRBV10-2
CASNWGQDEAFF
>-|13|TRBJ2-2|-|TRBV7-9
CASSLGSTGELFF
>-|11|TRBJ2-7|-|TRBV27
CASSAAGEQYF
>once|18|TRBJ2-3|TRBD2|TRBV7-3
CASSFESSGGYAADTQYF
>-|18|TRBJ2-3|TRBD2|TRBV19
CASSPLRRVAGSTDTQYF
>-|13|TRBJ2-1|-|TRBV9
CASSVGAPNEQFF
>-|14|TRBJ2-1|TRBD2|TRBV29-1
CSVRRPGGYNEQFF
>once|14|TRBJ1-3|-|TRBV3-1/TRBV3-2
CASSQGRQGNTIYF
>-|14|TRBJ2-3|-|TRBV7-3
CASSLDRFSDTQYF
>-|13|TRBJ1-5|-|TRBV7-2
CASSLSSGQPQHF
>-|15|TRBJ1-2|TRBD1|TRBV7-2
CASSSGNDRVRGYTF
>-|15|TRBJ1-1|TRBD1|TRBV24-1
CATSDSQGLNTEAFF